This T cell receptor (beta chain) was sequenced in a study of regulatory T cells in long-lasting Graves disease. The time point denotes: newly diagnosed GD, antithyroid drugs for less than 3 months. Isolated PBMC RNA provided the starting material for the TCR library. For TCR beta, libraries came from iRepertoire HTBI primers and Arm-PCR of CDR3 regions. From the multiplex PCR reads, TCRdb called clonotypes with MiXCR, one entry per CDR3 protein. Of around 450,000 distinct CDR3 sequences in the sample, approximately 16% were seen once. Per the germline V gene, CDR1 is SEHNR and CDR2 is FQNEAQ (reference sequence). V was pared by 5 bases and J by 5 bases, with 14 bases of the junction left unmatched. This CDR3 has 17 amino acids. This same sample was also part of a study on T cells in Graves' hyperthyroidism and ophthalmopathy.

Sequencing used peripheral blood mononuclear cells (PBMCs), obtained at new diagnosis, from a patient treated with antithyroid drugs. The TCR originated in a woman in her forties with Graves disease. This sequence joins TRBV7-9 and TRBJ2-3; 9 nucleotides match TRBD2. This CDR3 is CASSGSLAGGPEDTQYF. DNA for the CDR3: TGTGCCAGCAGCGGGAGTCTGGCGGGAGGGCCGGAAGATACGCAGTATTTT.